Following are 28 T cell receptor beta chains from one sample sequenced in a study of metastatic and nonmetastatic thyroid tumors (dated by TCRdb to 2018 to 2021). None of the patients had been given any treatment before thyroid surgery. Library preparation used PCR. The sequencer was an Illumina HiSeq 4000. TCRdb reworked the public reads: Q25 trimming with fastp, MiXCR clone assembly, productive beta chains retained. The table for this sample lists tens of thousands of clones; around 20% of them were counted only once. Clones ranked in the top ten supply about 4.6% of the sample. Sequenced material: blood. Receptors were obtained from a male donor with papillary thyroid cancer or a benign thyroid nodule (not recorded which). Some clones in this sample may be carry-over from other donors' samples.

In this sample, this clone is medium-sized. The chain links TRBV19 to TRBJ2-7; 7 bases align to TRBD1. The V and J ends lost 5 bases and 7 bases, in that order; junction bases with no gene match: 11. Germline V gene data show CDR1 as LNHDA and CDR2 as SQIVND (reference sequence). The CDR3 length is 14 residues. CDR3 nucleotides: TGTGCCAGTAGTCCTGACAGGGATAGAGGGGAGCAGTACTTC. This codes for CASSPDRDRGEQYF.

This clone was found a few times. The genes are TRBV28 and TRBJ1-6; D possibly corresponds to TRBD1 (5 bases). Trimming removed 10 bases from V and 3 bases from J, with 13 bases in between. Germline V gene data show CDR1 as MDHEN and CDR2 as SYDVKM. This CDR3 is 14 amino acids long. In nucleotides, the CDR3 is TGTGCCACCTGCAGGCAGGGCTATAATTCACCCCTCCACTTT. Amino acid sequence: CATCRQGYNSPLHF.

This clone was found many times. The rearrangement joins TRBV7-2 to TRBJ2-1; 11 nucleotides match TRBD2. Germline CDR1 SGHTA, CDR2 FQGNSA. V lost 7 bases to trimming and J lost 8 bases; unmatched junction nucleotides: 10. The CDR3 extends over 15 amino acids. The CDR3 reads CASTRTSGGLHEQFF. CDR3 nucleotide sequence: TGTGCCAGCACCCGCACTAGCGGGGGCCTCCATGAGCAGTTCTTC.

This clone was recorded at least ten times. The rearrangement uses TRBV3-1 and TRBJ2-5; the D is unclear. Deletions cut 2 bases from V and 5 bases from J, with 12 bases between. The CDR3 runs 14 residues. Germline V gene sequence: CDR1 LGHDT, CDR2 YNNKEL (reference sequence). CDR3 sequence (DNA): TGTGCCAGCAGCCAACGGAATGCGAGGGAGACCCAGTACTTC. Amino acids: CASSQRNARETQYF.

This chain connects TRBV6-2 or TRBV6-3 to TRBJ1-1; unclear D gene. Trimming removed 0 bases at V and 11 bases at J, with 10 bases between. Germline V lookup: CDR1 MNHEY, CDR2 SVGEGT. The CDR3 has 12 amino acids. The CDR3 nucleotides are TGTGCCAGCAGTTACTCTGAAGAGGCGGCTTTCTTT. Its translation: CASSYSEEAAFF.

This clone has a count of ten or more. Different DNA sequences within this sample yield the same CDR3. The rearrangement uses TRBV30 and TRBJ1-1; D gene uncertain. The CDR3 extends over 13 amino acids. Trimming stripped 2 bases from V and 0 bases from J, with 7 bases between. Germline V gives CDR1 GTSNPN, CDR2 SVGIG (reference sequence). The CDR3 sequence: CAWSIGLNTEAFF. In DNA form, the CDR3 reads TGTGCCTGGAGTATTGGGCTGAACACTGAAGCTTTCTTT.

This sequence joins TRBV9 and TRBJ2-7, with D tentatively TRBD2 (6 bases). The CDR3 length is 16 residues. Trimming stripped 0 bases from V and 7 bases from J, with 20 bases between. Germline lookup yields CDR1 SGDLS and CDR2 YYNGEE. Written as DNA, the CDR3 is TGTGCCAGCAGCGTAGGATCGGAGGGAGGAGGGAATGAGCAGTACTTC. Its protein is CASSVGSEGGGNEQYF.

CDR3 region: CASSLATGQGALAKLFF. The CDR3 region has the DNA TGTGCCAGCAGCTTGGCAACCGGACAGGGGGCTTTGGCAAAACTGTTTTTT. J is TRBJ1-4 and V is TRBV5-4; 11 nucleotides align to TRBD1. V was clipped by 0 bases and J by 10 bases; unmatched bases: 11. This CDR3 is 17 amino acids long. The germline V gene has CDR1 SGHNT and CDR2 YYREEE (reference sequence).

Sample share makes this clone medium-sized (0.01 to 0.1%). This chain connects TRBV6-1 to TRBJ2-7, with 10 positions matching TRBD2. CDR3 length: 15 amino acids. Germline values: CDR1 MNHNS, CDR2 SASEGT. The ends lost 4 bases at V and 4 bases at J; junction bases unmatched: 7. CDR3 sequence reads: CASSVSGRAVYEQYF. In DNA, the CDR3 is TGTGCCAGCAGTGTGAGCGGGAGGGCCGTTTACGAGCAGTACTTC.

This clone was detected ten times or more. The CDR3 spells CSAPMRLNSGANVLTF. CDR3 nucleotide sequence: TGCAGTGCCCCGATGCGGCTGAATTCTGGGGCCAACGTCCTGACTTTC. V gene TRBV20-1 combines with J gene TRBJ2-6; D unresolved. The CDR3 is 16 amino acids. V lost 6 bases to trimming and J lost 1 base, with 16 bases between them. Germline CDR1 reads DFQATT; CDR2 reads SNEGSKA (reference sequence).

There are many counts of this clone. This chain uses TRBV20-1 with TRBJ1-1; D not certain. V lost 0 bases and J lost 6, with 8 bases in between. Germline V gene lookup returns CDR1 DFQATT and CDR2 SNEGSKA (reference sequence). The CDR3 is 12 residues long. CDR3 loop: CSARDWVSEAFF. CDR3 coding DNA: TGCAGTGCTAGAGATTGGGTTTCTGAAGCTTTCTTT.

V is TRBV29-1 and J is TRBJ2-1; TRBD2 aligns across 8 bases. The length of the CDR3 is 14 residues. J was trimmed by 7 bases and V by 3 bases; bases with no gene match: 8. Germline CDR1 and CDR2: SQVTM and ANQGSEA. The CDR3, as DNA: TGCAGCGTTGATATTACGGGAGGGGGTAATGAGCAGTTCTTC. Protein: CSVDITGGGNEQFF.

Concerning this clone itself: With a much larger clone just one base away, this may be a read error. Different DNA sequences within this sample yield the same CDR3. This chain connects TRBV5-6 to TRBJ2-7; tentative D call: TRBD2 (6 bases). The CDR3 is made up of 17 amino acids. Germline assignment: CDR1 SGHDT and CDR2 YYEEEE. Between the trimmed V and J ends, which lost 4 bases and 1 base, there was a span of 21 bases. The CDR3 DNA reads TGTGCCAGCAGCGGGGCAGTTTGGGAAGGAGGGTCCTACGAGCAGTACTTC. Its protein is CASSGAVWEGGSYEQYF.

Sample share makes this clone medium-sized (0.01 to 0.1%). The CDR3 region has the DNA TGTGCCATCAGTGAGCCGGGGACTAGCGGGATTAATGAGCAGTTCTTC. Protein product: CAISEPGTSGINEQFF. V usage is TRBV10-3 and J usage is TRBJ2-1, with 13 bases identical to TRBD2. CDR3 length: 16 amino acids. Germline loops: CDR1 ENHRY, CDR2 SYGVKD. Unmatched junction bases numbered 5, after V lost 2 bases and J lost 7 bases.

This clone is classed as medium-sized. This chain connects TRBV5-1 to TRBJ2-2, with TRBD2 matching 7 bases. CDR3 length: 16 residues. V gave up 2 bases and J gave up 4 bases; unmatched junction bases: 8. CDR1 and CDR2 from the germline V gene are SGHRS and YFSETQ. CDR3 DNA sequence: TGCGCCAGCAGCTTTAGGGCGGGACTAATCACCGGGGAGCTGTTTTTT. It encodes CASSFRAGLITGELFF.

This clone rates as medium-sized. The V gene is TRBV27, the J gene TRBJ2-7, with TRBD1 identical over 7 bases. Germline V gives CDR1 MNHEY, CDR2 SMNVEV (reference sequence). The CDR3 is 14 residues long. The ends lost 2 bases at V and 7 bases at J; junction bases unmatched: 8. DNA of the CDR3: TGTGCCAGCAGTTTAGACAGGGTATCTAGAGAGCAGTACTTC. It translates to CASSLDRVSREQYF.

This clone was observed a few times. The chain's CDR3 is CATNSGANNEQFF. The CDR3 DNA sequence: TGTGCCACCAATTCGGGAGCAAACAATGAGCAGTTCTTC. This chain links TRBV24-1 with TRBJ2-1; weak D call: TRBD2 (6 bases). V was cut by 8 bases and J by 5 bases, with 12 bases left in between. Per the germline V gene, CDR1 is KGHDR and CDR2 is SFDVKD. This CDR3 has 13 amino acids.

Concerning this clone itself: A junction end diverges from the germline sequence, so it may reflect a read error. The J gene is TRBJ2-2, the V gene TRBV9; tentatively, D is TRBD1 or TRBD2 (5 bases each). Germline V gene data show CDR1 as SGDLS and CDR2 as YYNGEE. This CDR3 region has 14 residues. Here the CDR3 DNA reads TGTGCCAGCGGGGCCCAACTGCGCACCGGGGCGCTGTTTTTT. It is translated as CASGAQLRTGALFF.

This clone was seen at least ten times. The rearrangement uses TRBV3-1 and TRBJ2-7; TRBD1 is a possible D gene (6 bases). Trimming took 5 bases from V and 3 from J, leaving 14 bases between them. The CDR3 has 14 residues. Germline V CDR1 and CDR2: LGHDT, YNNKEL (reference sequence). The CDR3 sequence: CASSETGTYYEQYF. The CDR3 DNA sequence: TGTGCCAGCAGCGAAACCGGGACATACTACGAGCAGTACTTC.

This clone was seen at least ten times. The chain couples TRBV20-1 to TRBJ2-7, with D unresolved. The CDR3 runs to 10 residues. V dropped 2 bases and J dropped 9 bases, with 8 bases sitting between them. Germline V lookup: CDR1 DFQATT, CDR2 SNEGSKA (reference sequence). CDR3 residues: CSARWTVQYF. CDR3 nucleotides: TGCAGTGCTAGATGGACGGTGCAGTACTTC.

Within the sample, this clone is medium-sized. V and J are TRBV12-3 or TRBV12-4 and TRBJ2-7; D gene ambiguous. The V end was cut by 3 bases, the J end by 5 bases, with 11 bases between. This CDR3 comprises 13 residues. The CDR3: CASSFQSGDEQYF. The CDR3 nucleotides are TGTGCCAGCAGTTTCCAATCTGGAGACGAGCAGTACTTC.

Ten or more counts support this clone. The chain has TRBV7-2 and TRBJ2-7; 10 nucleotides match TRBD1. The CDR3 runs to 15 residues. The J segment lost 3 bases and the V segment lost 5 bases, leaving 7 bases of the junction unmatched. Germline CDR1 is SGHTA and CDR2 is FQGNSA. DNA of the CDR3: TGTGCCAGCAGCCCCGCAGGGACAGGGGACTACGAGCAGTACTTC. Translated, it gives CASSPAGTGDYEQYF.

DNA of the CDR3: TGTGCCTGGAGTTCGGACGGGGGCACTGAAGCTTTCTTT. This gives the protein CAWSSDGGTEAFF. The chain has TRBV30 and TRBJ1-1; tentative D call: TRBD1 (5 bases). This CDR3 is built from 13 residues. The V gene lost 2 bases and the J gene lost 4 bases, with 11 bases spanning the gap. Germline CDR1 is GTSNPN and CDR2 is SVGIG (reference sequence).

This clone was detected ten times or more. This chain uses TRBV27 with TRBJ2-7; a possible D gene is TRBD1 (5 bases). Germline-derived CDR1 and CDR2 are MNHEY and SMNVEV (reference sequence). This CDR3 contains 15 residues. V was cut by 6 bases and J by 1 base, with 16 bases left in between. CDR3 sequence reads: CASSLPGRASYEQYF. Here the CDR3 DNA reads TGTGCCAGCAGCCTCCCGGGCAGGGCATCCTACGAGCAGTACTTC.

The V gene is TRBV11-2, the J gene TRBJ1-6; D unclear. Germline V lookup: CDR1 SGHAT, CDR2 FQNNGV. V lost 6 bases to trimming and J lost 0 bases, with 15 bases between them. CDR3 length equals 17 residues. As DNA, the CDR3 is TGTGCCAGCAGGAAGAGGGCCGCTAGCTCCTATAATTCACCCCTCCACTTT. Amino acid sequence: CASRKRAASSYNSPLHF.

This clone was counted between two and nine times. V and J are TRBV6-6 and TRBJ2-5; D possibly corresponds to TRBD1 (5 bases). The CDR3 sequence is 15 residues long. From germline, CDR1 is MNHNY and CDR2 SVGAGI (reference sequence). V was shortened by 2 bases and J by 4 bases, with 14 bases between the two germline ends. The chain's CDR3 is CASSYLCDSSETQYF. Here the CDR3 DNA reads TGTGCCAGCAGTTACCTATGTGACAGTTCAGAGACCCAGTACTTC.

This clone is categorized as medium-sized. The chain links TRBV10-2 to TRBJ2-1; 11 bases line up with TRBD2. The CDR3 totals 14 residues. V lost 3 bases, J lost 8 bases, and 3 bases stayed unmatched. Germline V gene data show CDR1 as WSHSY and CDR2 as SAAADI. CDR3 protein: CASSDTSGSDEQFF. CDR3 coding DNA: TGCGCCAGCAGTGACACTAGCGGGAGCGATGAGCAGTTCTTC.

As for this clone: An end of the junction differs from the germline gene, which may be a read error. This chain joins TRBV28 and TRBJ2-3, with D possibly matching TRBD2 (5 bases). CDR3 size: 16 residues. The germline CDR1 and CDR2 sequences are MDHEN and SYDVKM. The CDR3 DNA reads as TGTGCCAGCAGTTTGTGGACTCTCGGCGGCACATATACTCAGTATTTT. Its translation: CASSLWTLGGTYTQYF.